This T cell receptor beta chain originates from a study of shared clonotypes between healthy human individuals. On the study more broadly: Used for every donor were three CD4 naive, three CD4 memory, two CD8 naive and one CD8 memory plate.

Replicate sorted-subset PCRs were loaded with approximately 190 ng DNA, about 31,000 T cell genomes. Generated by immunoSEQ multiplex PCR, the TCRdb table keeps only in-frame clones and is missing some. The data show under 1,100,000 clones, more than 65% seen once. This CDR3 is built from 16 residues. The V gene lost 0 bases and the J gene lost 0 bases, with 10 bases spanning the gap. Germline V gives CDR1 SGHNT, CDR2 YYREEE (reference sequence). Worth noting for this clone: Its matching antigen is unknown.

Study conclusions and caveats: Clonotype sharing among donors was expected to depend on sequencing depth.

Donors had no recently reported acute infections or vaccinations and were HIV-negative. The sequence came from a young man in good health. What was sequenced was memory CD4+ T cells sorted from blood. Subset in this sample: CD45RA-negative fraction. V usage is TRBV5-4 and J usage is TRBJ1-3, with a possible D match to TRBD1 (5 bases). CDR3 residues: CASSLEGTRSGNTIYF. The CDR3 DNA is TGTGCCAGCAGCTTGGAAGGGACGCGCTCTGGAAACACCATATATTTT.